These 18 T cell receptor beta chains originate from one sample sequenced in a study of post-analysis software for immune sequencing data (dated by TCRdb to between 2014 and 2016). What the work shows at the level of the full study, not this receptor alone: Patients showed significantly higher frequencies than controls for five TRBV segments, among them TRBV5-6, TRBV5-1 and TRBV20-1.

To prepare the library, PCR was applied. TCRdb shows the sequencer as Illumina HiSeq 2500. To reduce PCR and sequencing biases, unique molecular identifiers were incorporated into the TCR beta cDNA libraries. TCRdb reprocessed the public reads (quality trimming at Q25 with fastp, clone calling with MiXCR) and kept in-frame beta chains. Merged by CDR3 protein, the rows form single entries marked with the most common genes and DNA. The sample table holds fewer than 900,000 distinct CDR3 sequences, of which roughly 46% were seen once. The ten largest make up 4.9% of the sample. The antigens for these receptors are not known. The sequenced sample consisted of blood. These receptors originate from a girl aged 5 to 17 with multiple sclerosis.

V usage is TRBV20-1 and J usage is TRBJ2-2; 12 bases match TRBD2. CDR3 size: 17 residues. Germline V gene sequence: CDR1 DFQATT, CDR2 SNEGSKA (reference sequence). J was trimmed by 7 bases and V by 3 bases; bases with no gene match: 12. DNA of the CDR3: TGCAGTGCTAGGGTACCGACTAGCGGGAGATCTGGCGGGGAGCTGTTTTTT. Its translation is CSARVPTSGRSGGELFF.

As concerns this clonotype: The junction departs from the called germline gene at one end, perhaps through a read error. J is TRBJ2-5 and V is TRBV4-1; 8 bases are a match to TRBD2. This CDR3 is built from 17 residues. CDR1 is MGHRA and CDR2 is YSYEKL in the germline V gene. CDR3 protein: CASSQDMASGYQEIQYF. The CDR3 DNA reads TGCGCCAGCAGCCAAGATATGGCTAGCGGGTACCAAGAGATCCAGTACTTC.

The CDR3 nucleotides are TGTGCCAGCAGCTTAGCTCAGGGGGCTTCTACTGAAGCTTTCTTT. This translates into CASSLAQGASTEAFF. The chain couples TRBV7-9 to TRBJ1-1; 8 nucleotides match TRBD1. Unmatched junction bases numbered 5, after V lost 0 bases and J lost 5 bases. CDR3 length equals 15 residues. Germline CDR1 reads SEHNR; CDR2 reads FQNEAQ (reference sequence).

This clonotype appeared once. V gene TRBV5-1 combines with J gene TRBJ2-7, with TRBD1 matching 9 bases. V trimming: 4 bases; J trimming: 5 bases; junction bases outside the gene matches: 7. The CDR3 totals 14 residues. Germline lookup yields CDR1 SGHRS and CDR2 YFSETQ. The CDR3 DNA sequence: TGCGCCAGCAGCAAAGGACAGGGGACGAACGAGCAGTACTTC. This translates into CASSKGQGTNEQYF.

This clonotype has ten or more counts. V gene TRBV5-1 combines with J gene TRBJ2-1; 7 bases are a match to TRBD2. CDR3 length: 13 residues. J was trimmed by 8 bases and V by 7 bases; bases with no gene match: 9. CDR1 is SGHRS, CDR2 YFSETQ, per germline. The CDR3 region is CASHPGGGDEQFF. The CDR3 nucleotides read TGCGCCAGCCACCCGGGGGGTGGGGATGAGCAGTTCTTC.

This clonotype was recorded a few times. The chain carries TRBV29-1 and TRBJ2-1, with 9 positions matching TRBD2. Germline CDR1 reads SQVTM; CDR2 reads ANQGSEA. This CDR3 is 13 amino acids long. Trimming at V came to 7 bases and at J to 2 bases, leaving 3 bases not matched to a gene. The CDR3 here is CSAGTSPYNEQFF. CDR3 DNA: TGCAGCGCCGGGACTAGCCCCTACAATGAGCAGTTCTTC.

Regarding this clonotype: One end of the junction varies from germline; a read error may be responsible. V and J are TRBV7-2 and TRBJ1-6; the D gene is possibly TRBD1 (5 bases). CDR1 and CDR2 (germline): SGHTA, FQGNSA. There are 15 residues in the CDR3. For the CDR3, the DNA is TGTGCCAGCAGCTGGGACGGACGAGGGGATTCACCCCCCCACTTT. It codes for CASSWDGRGDSPPHF.

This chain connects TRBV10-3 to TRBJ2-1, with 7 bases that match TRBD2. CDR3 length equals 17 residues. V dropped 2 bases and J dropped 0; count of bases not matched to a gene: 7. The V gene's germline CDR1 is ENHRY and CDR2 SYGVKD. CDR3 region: CAISEPSGGSSYNEQFF. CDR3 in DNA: TGTGCCATCAGTGAGCCCTCTGGCGGGAGCTCCTACAATGAGCAGTTCTTC.

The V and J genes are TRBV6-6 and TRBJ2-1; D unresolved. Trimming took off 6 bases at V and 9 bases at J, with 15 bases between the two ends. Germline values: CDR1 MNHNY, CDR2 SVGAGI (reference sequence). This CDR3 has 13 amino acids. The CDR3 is CASSQGRLSEQFF. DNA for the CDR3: TGTGCCAGCAGCCAAGGCCGTTTGAGTGAGCAGTTCTTC.

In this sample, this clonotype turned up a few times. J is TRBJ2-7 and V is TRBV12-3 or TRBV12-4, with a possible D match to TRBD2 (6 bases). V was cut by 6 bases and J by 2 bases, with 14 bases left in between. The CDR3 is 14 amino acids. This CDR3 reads CASRHPGLPYEQYF. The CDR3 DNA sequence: TGTGCCAGCAGACATCCGGGACTTCCCTACGAGCAGTACTTC.

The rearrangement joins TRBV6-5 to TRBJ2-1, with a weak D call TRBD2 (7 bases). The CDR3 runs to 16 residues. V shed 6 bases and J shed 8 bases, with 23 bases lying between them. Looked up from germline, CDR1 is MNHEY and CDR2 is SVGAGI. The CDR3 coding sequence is TGTGCCAGCAGGCCCATTCGAGGGGGGGTAAGTGATGAGCAGTTCTTC. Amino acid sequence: CASRPIRGGVSDEQFF.

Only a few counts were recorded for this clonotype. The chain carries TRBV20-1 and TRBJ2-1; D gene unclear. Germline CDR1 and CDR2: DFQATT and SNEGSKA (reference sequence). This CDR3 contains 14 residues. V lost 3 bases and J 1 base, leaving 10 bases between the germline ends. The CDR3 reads CSASRTTSYNEQFF. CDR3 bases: TGCAGTGCTAGCCGTACAACTTCCTACAATGAGCAGTTCTTC.

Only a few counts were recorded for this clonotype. CDR3 region: CASRLRLATDTQYF. The CDR3 coding sequence is TGCGCCAGCAGGTTGCGGCTAGCCACAGATACGCAGTATTTT. The rearrangement uses TRBV5-1 and TRBJ2-3; perhaps TRBD2 as D (5 bases). CDR3 length: 14 residues. The V gene's germline CDR1 is SGHRS and CDR2 YFSETQ. The V and J ends lost 5 bases and 2 bases respectively, with 12 bases between them.

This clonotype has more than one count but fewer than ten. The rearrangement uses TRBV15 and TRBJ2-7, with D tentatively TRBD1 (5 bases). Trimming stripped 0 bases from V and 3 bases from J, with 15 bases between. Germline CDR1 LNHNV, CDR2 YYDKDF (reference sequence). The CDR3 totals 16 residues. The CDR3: CATSRDQGQGLYEQYF. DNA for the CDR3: TGTGCCACCAGCAGAGATCAGGGTCAGGGCCTCTACGAGCAGTACTTC.

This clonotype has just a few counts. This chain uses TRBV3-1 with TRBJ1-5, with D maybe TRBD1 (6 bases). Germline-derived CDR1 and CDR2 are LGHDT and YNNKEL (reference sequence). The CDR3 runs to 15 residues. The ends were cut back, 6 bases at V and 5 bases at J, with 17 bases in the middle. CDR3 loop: CASSPGQRPDQPQHF. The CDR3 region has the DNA TGTGCCAGCAGTCCGGGACAAAGGCCTGATCAGCCCCAGCATTTT.

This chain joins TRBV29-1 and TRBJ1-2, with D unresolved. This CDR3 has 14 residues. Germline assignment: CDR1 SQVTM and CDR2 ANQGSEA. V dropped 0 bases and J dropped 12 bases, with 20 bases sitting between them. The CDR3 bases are TGCAGCGTTGAAGATCGAACCTTACTGAGCGGCCACACCTTC. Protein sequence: CSVEDRTLLSGHTF.

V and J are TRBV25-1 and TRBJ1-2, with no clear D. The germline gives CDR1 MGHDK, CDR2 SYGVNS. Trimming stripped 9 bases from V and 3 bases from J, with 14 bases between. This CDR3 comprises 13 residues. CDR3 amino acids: CASEAEGYYGYTF. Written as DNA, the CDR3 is TGTGCCAGTGAGGCGGAGGGCTACTATGGCTACACCTTC.

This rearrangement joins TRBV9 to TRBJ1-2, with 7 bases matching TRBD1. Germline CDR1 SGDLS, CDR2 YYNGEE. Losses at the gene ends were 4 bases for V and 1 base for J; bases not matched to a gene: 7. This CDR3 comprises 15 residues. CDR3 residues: CASSISRDSNYGYTF. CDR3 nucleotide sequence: TGTGCCAGCAGCATAAGCCGGGACAGTAACTATGGCTACACCTTC.